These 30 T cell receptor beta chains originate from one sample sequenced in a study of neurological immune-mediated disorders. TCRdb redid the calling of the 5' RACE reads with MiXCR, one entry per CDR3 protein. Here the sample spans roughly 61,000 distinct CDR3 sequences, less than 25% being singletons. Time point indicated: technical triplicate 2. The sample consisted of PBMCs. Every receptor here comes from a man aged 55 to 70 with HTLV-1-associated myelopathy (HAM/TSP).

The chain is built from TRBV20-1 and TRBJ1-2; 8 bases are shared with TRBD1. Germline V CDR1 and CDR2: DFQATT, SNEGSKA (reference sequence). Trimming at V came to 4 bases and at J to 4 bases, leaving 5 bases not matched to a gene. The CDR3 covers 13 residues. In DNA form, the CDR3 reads TGCAGTGCTACGCCGGGACAGGCCTATGGCTACACCTTC. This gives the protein CSATPGQAYGYTF.

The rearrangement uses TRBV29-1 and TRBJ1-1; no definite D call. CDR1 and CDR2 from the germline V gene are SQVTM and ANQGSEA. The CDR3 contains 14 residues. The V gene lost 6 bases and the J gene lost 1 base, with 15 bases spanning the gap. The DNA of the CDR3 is TGCAGCGTCACCAAAGGAGGGCAGAACACTGAAGCTTTCTTT. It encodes CSVTKGGQNTEAFF.

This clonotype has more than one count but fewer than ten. CDR3 protein: CSASGLAGGAQYF. The CDR3 region has the DNA TGCAGTGCTTCGGGACTAGCGGGGGGCGCGCAGTACTTC. This chain links TRBV20-1 with TRBJ2-7; 15 positions match TRBD2. Trimming removed 5 bases from V and 9 bases from J; junction bases left unmatched: 5. The CDR3 is 13 amino acids. Germline loops: CDR1 DFQATT, CDR2 SNEGSKA (reference sequence).

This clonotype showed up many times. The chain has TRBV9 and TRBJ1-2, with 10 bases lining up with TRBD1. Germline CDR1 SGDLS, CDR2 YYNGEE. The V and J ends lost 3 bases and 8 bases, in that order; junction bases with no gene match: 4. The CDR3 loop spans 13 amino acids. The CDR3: CASSADRGNGYTF. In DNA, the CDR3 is TGTGCCAGCAGCGCGGACAGGGGGAACGGCTACACCTTC.

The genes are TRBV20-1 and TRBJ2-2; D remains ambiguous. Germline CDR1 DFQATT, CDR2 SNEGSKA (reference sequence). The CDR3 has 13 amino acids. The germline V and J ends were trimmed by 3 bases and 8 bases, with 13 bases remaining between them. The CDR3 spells CSASELARGELFF. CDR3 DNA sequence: TGCAGTGCTAGTGAGCTCGCTAGGGGGGAGCTGTTTTTT.

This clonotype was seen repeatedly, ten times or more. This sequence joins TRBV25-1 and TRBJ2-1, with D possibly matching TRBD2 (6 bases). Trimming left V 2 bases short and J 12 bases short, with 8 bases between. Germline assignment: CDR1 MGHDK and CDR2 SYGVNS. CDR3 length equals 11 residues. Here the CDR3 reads CASSETGVQFF. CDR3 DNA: TGTGCCAGCAGTGAAACGGGAGTGCAGTTCTTC.

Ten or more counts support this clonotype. CDR3 amino acids: CASSRLTGFGYTF. The CDR3, as DNA: TGTGCCAGCAGTAGATTGACAGGGTTTGGCTACACCTTC. The chain has TRBV6-6 and TRBJ1-2; TRBD1 matches 7 bases. Trimming at V came to 5 bases and at J to 7 bases, leaving 7 bases not matched to a gene. Germline V gives CDR1 MNHNY, CDR2 SVGAGI (reference sequence). The CDR3 has 13 amino acids.

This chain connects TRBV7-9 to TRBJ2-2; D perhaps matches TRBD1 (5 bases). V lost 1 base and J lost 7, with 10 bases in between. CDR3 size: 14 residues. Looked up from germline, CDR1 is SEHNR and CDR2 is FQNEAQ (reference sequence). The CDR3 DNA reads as TGTGCCAGCAGCTTAGACCAGGGCGGCGGGGAGCTGTTTTTT. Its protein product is CASSLDQGGGELFF.

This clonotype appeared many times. In DNA, the CDR3 is TGCGCCAGCAGCTTGGATCGTGAGCAGTTCTTC. Its translation is CASSLDREQFF. The chain combines TRBV5-1 with TRBJ2-1, with D uncertain. Trimming pared 0 bases from V and 9 bases from J, leaving 4 bases between. The length of the CDR3 is 11 residues. The V gene's germline CDR1 is SGHRS and CDR2 YFSETQ.

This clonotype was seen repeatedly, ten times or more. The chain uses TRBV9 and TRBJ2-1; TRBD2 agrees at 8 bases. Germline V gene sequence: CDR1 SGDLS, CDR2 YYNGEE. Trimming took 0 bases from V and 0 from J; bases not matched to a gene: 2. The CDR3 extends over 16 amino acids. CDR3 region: CASSVDSGSSYNEQFF. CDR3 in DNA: TGTGCCAGCAGCGTAGACAGCGGGAGCTCCTACAATGAGCAGTTCTTC. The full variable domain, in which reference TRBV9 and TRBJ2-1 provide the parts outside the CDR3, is DSGVTQTPKHLITATGQRVTLRCSPRSGDLSVYWYQQSLDQGLQFLIQYYNGEERAKGNILERFSAQQFPDLHSELNLSSLELGDSALYFCASSVDSGSSYNEQFFGPGTRLTVL.

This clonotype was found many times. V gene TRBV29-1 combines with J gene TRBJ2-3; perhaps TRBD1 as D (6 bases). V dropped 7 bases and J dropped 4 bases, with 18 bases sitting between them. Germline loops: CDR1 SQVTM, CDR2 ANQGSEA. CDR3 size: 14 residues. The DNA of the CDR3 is TGCAGCGCCGTCGACAGGCGTGGCGCAGATACGCAGTATTTT. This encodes CSAVDRRGADTQYF.

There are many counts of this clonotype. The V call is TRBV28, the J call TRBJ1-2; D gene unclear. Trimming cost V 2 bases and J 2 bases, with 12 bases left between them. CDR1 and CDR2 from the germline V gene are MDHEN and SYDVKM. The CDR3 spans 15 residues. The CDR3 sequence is CASSLLLQSNYGYTF. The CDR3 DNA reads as TGTGCCAGCAGTTTACTACTGCAGAGCAACTATGGCTACACCTTC.

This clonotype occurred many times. CDR3 bases: TGCAGTGCTGGAGTAGCGGGAAGGAGGGGACAATCAGAGCAGTTCTTC. It encodes CSAGVAGRRGQSEQFF. The V and J genes are TRBV20-1 and TRBJ2-1; TRBD2 matches at 8 bases. J was trimmed by 10 bases and V by 5 bases; bases with no gene match: 19. Per the germline V gene, CDR1 is DFQATT and CDR2 is SNEGSKA (reference sequence). The CDR3 is 16 amino acids.

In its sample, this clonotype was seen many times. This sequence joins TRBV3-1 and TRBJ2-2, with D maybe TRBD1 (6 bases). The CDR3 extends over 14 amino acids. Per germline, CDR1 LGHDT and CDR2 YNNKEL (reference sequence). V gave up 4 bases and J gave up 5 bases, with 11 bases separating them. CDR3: CASSRRQGTGELFF. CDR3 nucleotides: TGTGCCAGCAGCCGAAGGCAGGGGACCGGGGAGCTGTTTTTT.

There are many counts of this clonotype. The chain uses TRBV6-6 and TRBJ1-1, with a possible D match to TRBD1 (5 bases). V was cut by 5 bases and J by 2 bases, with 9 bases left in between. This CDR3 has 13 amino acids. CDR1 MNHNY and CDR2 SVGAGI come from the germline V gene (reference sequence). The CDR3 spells CASSRTFNTEAFF. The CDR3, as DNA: TGTGCCAGCAGTCGGACATTTAACACTGAAGCTTTCTTT.

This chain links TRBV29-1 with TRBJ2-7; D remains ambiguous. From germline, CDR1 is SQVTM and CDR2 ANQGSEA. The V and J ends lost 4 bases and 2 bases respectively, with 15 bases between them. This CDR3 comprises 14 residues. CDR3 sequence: CSVVPPQAPYEQYF. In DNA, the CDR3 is TGCAGCGTTGTCCCCCCGCAGGCGCCCTACGAGCAGTACTTC.

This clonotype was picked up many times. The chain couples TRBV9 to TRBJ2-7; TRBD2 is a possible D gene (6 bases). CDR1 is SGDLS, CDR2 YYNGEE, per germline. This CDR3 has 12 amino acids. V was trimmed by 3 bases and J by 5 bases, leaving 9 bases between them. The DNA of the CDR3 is TGTGCCAGCAGCGGCCGGACTAACGAGCAGTACTTC. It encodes CASSGRTNEQYF.

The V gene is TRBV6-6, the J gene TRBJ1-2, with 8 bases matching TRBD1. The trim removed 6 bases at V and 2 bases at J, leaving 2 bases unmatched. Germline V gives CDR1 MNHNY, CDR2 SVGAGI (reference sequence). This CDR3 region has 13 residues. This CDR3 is CASRSGGNYGYTF. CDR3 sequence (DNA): TGTGCCAGCAGATCAGGGGGCAACTATGGCTACACCTTC.

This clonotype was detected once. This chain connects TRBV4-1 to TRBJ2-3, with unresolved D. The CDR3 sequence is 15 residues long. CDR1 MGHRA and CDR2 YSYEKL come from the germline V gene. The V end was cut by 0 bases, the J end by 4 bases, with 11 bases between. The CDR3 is CASSQDPGSADTQYF. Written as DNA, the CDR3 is TGCGCCAGCAGCCAAGATCCAGGCAGCGCAGATACGCAGTATTTT.

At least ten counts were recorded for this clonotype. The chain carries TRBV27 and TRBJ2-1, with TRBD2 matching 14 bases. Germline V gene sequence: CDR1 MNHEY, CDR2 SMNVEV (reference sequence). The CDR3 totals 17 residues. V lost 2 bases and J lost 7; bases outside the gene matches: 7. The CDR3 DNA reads TGTGCCAGCAGTTTAGAGGGGACTAGCGGGAGCTCTAATGAGCAGTTCTTC. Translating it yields CASSLEGTSGSSNEQFF.

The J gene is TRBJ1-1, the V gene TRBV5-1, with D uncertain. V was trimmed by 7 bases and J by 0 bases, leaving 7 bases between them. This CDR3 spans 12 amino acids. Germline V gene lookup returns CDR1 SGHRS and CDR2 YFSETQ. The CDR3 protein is CASLRLNTEAFF. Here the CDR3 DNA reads TGCGCCAGCCTCCGACTGAACACTGAAGCTTTCTTT.

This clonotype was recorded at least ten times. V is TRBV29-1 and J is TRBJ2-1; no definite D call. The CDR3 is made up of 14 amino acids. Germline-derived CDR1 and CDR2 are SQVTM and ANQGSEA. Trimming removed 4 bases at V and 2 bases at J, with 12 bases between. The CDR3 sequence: CSVADRSTYNEQFF. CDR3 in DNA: TGCAGCGTTGCAGACCGCTCAACCTACAATGAGCAGTTCTTC.

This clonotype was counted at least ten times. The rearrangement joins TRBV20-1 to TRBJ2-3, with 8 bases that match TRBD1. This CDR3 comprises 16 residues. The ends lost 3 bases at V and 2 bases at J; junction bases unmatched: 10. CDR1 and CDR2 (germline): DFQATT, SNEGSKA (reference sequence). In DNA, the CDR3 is TGCAGTGCTAGGGGGACCGGGACAGGAACCACAGATACGCAGTATTTT. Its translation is CSARGTGTGTTDTQYF.

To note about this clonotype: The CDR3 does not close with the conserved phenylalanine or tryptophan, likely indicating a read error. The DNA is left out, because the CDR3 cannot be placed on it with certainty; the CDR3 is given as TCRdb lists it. The CDR3 region is CSARAGGANTGELLL. The V gene is TRBV20-1, the J gene TRBJ2-2; the D segment call TRBD1 is taken from the table without a DNA check. The germline gives CDR1 DFQATT, CDR2 SNEGSKA (reference sequence). Termini included, the CDR3 measures 15 amino acids.

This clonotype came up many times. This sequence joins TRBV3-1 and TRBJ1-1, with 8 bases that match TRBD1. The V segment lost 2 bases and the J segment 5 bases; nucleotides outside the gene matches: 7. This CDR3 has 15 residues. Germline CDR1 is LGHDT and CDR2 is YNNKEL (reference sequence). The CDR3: CASSQLPRGRTEAFF. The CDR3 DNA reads TGTGCCAGCAGCCAACTTCCCAGGGGGCGAACTGAAGCTTTCTTT. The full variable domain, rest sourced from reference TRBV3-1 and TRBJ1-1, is DTAVSQTPKYLVTQMGNDKSIKCEQNLGHDTMYWYKQDSKKFLKIMFSYNNKELIINETVPNRFSPKSPDKAHLNLHINSLELGDSAVYFCASSQLPRGRTEAFFGQGTRLTVV.

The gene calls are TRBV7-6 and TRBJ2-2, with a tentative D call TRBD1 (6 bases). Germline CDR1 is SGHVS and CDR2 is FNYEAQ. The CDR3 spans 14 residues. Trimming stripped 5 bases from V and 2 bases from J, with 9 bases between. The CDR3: CASSTDSNTGELFF. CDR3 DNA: TGTGCCAGCAGCACGGACAGCAACACCGGGGAGCTGTTTTTT. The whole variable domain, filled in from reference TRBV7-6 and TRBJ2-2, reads GAGVSQSPRYKVTKRGQDVALRCDPISGHVSLYWYRQALGQGPEFLTYFNYEAQQDKSGLPNDRFSAERPEGSISTLTIQRTEQRDSAMYRCASSTDSNTGELFFGEGSRLTVL.

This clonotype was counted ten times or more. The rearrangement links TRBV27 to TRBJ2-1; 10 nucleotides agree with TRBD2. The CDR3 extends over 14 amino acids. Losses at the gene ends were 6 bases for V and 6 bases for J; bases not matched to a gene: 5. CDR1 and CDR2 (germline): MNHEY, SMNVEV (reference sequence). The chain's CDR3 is CASSQLAGINEQFF. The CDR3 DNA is TGTGCCAGCAGCCAACTAGCGGGAATCAATGAGCAGTTCTTC.

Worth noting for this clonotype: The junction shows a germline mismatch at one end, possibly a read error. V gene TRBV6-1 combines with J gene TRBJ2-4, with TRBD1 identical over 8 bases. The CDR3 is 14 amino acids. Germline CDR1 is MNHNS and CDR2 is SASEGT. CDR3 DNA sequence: TGTGCCAGCAGTCAGGGGGCGGTTAGAAACATTCGGTACTTC. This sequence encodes CASSQGAVRNIRYF.

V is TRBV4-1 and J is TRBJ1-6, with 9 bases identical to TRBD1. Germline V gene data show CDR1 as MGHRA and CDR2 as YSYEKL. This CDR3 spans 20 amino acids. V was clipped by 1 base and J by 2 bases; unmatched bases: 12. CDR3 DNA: TGCGCCAGCAGCCAAGTGCCCGGGACAGGGAGTAGCACCTATAATTCACCCCTCCACTTT. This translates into CASSQVPGTGSSTYNSPLHF.

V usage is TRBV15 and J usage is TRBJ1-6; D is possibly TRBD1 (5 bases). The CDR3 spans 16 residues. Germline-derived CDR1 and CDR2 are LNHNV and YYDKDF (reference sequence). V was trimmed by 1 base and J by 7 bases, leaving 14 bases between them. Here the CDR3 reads CATSRAEGWENSPLHF. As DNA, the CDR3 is TGTGCCACCAGCAGAGCGGAGGGGTGGGAAAATTCACCCCTCCACTTT.